Listed below are T cell receptor beta chains from one sample, sequenced in a study of cytomegalovirus exposure and HLA in healthy donors. Sequencing was performed with immunoSEQ multiplex PCR; in TCRdb, only in-frame clones are kept and a portion is missing. This sample yields under 100,000 clones, of which about three quarters are seen a single time; less than 15% belongs to the top ten. The sample comprised PBMCs. The origin of the receptors is a woman in her 50s in good health and CMV-seropositive. CDR3s include the opening cysteine and the closing phenylalanine or tryptophan. The D gene is left open where the match is weak. Size values are once, few and many counts, or a class for expanded clones, and some rows have none.

clone_size	v_call	j_call	d_call	cdr3_aa	cdr3_nt
few	TRBV27	TRBJ1-1	.	CASSRDSNTEAFF	TGTGCCAGCAGTCGGGATTCGAACACTGAAGCTTTCTTT
few	TRBV9	TRBJ2-1	.	CASSVEGSSNEQFF	TGTGCCAGCAGCGTAGAAGGTAGCTCGAATGAGCAGTTCTTC
.	TRBV29-1	TRBJ2-5	.	CSVVRGGGTQYF	TGCAGCGTGGTGAGGGGGGGAGGGACCCAGTACTTC
once	TRBV29-1	TRBJ2-3	.	CSVLETDTQYF	TGCAGCGTTTTGGAGACAGATACGCAGTATTTT
.	TRBV11-1	TRBJ1-6	TRBD1	CASSPWGQSLGPLHF	TGTGCCAGCAGCCCTTGGGGACAGAGTCTCGGGCCCCTCCACTTT
.	TRBV19	TRBJ2-1	.	CASSIGFGEQFF	TGTGCCAGTAGTATCGGGTTCGGTGAGCAGTTCTTC
.	TRBV30	TRBJ1-5	.	CAWSVQTGTQPQHF	TGTGCCTGGAGTGTTCAAACAGGCACTCAGCCCCAGCATTTT
.	TRBV6-4	TRBJ2-3	TRBD2	CASSWVAGEGDTQYF	TGTGCCAGCAGTTGGGTAGCGGGAGAAGGAGATACGCAGTATTTT
.	TRBV15	TRBJ2-5	TRBD2	CATKAGGELPETQYF	TGTGCCACCAAGGCGGGAGGGGAACTGCCGGAGACCCAGTACTTC
.	TRBV28	TRBJ2-3	TRBD2	CAIGFTSGRDTQYF	TGTGCCATCGGGTTTACTAGCGGGAGGGATACGCAGTATTTT
.	TRBV6-6	TRBJ1-1	TRBD1	CASSYSNRGPGTEAFF	TGTGCCAGCAGTTACTCGAATAGGGGGCCGGGCACTGAAGCTTTCTTT
.	TRBV30	TRBJ1-6	.	CARSVTSNSPLHF	TGTGCCCGGAGTGTAACATCCAATTCACCCCTCCACTTT
.	TRBV28	TRBJ1-1	.	CASSFRGSNTEAFF	TGTGCCAGCAGTTTTCGGGGGTCGAACACTGAAGCTTTCTTT
.	TRBV6-5	TRBJ1-3	.	CASGDRISSGNTIYF	TGTGCCAGCGGAGACAGGATCAGCTCTGGAAACACCATATATTTT
.	TRBV7-2	TRBJ2-6	.	CASSLVGLGSGANVLTF	TGTGCCAGCAGCTTAGTGGGGCTGGGCTCTGGGGCCAACGTCCTGACTTTC
.	TRBV28	TRBJ1-4	TRBD1	CASIDRGTEKLFF	TGTGCCAGCATTGACAGGGGGACTGAAAAACTGTTTTTT
.	TRBV9	TRBJ2-1	TRBD2	CASSRTSGMVYNEQFF	TGTGCCAGCAGCAGAACTAGCGGGATGGTTTACAATGAGCAGTTCTTC
.	TRBV27	TRBJ2-3	.	CASSLRRQGTDTQYF	TGTGCCAGCAGTTTAAGGCGCCAGGGCACAGATACGCAGTATTTT
.	TRBV9	TRBJ2-1	.	CASSVNPEDAEQFF	TGTGCCAGCAGCGTTAACCCAGAAGATGCTGAGCAGTTCTTC
.	TRBV10-1	TRBJ2-1	TRBD2	CASSVKAGGGEQFF	TGCGCCAGCAGTGTGAAAGCGGGAGGGGGTGAGCAGTTCTTC
few	TRBV11-2	TRBJ2-5	.	CASSLGEGVTRFQETQYF	TGTGCCAGCAGCTTAGGCGAAGGGGTCACCCGATTTCAAGAGACCCAGTACTTC
.	TRBV18	TRBJ2-2	TRBD1	CASSPLTGFGTGELFF	TGTGCCAGCTCACCCTTGACAGGGTTCGGCACCGGGGAGCTGTTTTTT
.	TRBV14	TRBJ2-2	.	CASSQVRGSTGELFF	TGTGCCAGCAGCCAAGTCCGCGGCAGCACCGGGGAGCTGTTTTTT
.	TRBV6-5	TRBJ1-1	.	CASSYATRAEAFF	TGTGCCAGCAGTTACGCTACCAGGGCTGAAGCTTTCTTT
.	TRBV4-1	TRBJ2-3	TRBD2	CASSQSFGGVDTQYF	TGCGCCAGCAGCCAATCATTTGGGGGGGTAGATACGCAGTATTTT
.	TRBV28	TRBJ1-5	.	CASRRVDSNQPQHF	TGTGCCAGTCGCAGGGTGGATAGCAATCAGCCCCAGCATTTT
.	TRBV5-1	TRBJ2-3	.	CASYPSGDDTQYF	TGCGCCAGCTATCCGTCGGGAGATGATACGCAGTATTTT
.	TRBV5-1	TRBJ2-1	TRBD2	CASSFTGGGTHNEQFF	TGCGCCAGCAGCTTCACCGGCGGGGGAACCCACAATGAGCAGTTCTTC
once	TRBV5-4	TRBJ1-5	.	CASSLAGNSNQPQHF	TGTGCCAGCAGCCTGGCGGGGAATAGCAATCAGCCCCAGCATTTT
.	TRBV4-1	TRBJ2-5	TRBD2	CASSPRGRAEGETQYF	TGCGCCAGCAGCCCCCGCGGGAGGGCCGAAGGGGAGACCCAGTACTTC
.	TRBV18	TRBJ1-2	TRBD1	CASSPSAGTGTSRSYGYTF	TGTGCCAGCTCACCATCCGCCGGGACAGGGACGAGTAGGAGCTATGGCTACACCTTC
.	TRBV29-1	TRBJ2-7	.	CSVVTGGRDYEQYF	TGCAGCGTTGTAACTGGGGGCCGAGACTACGAGCAGTACTTC
.	TRBV5-1	TRBJ2-7	.	CASGRTGLSSYEQYF	TGCGCCAGCGGGAGGACAGGCCTCTCATCCTACGAGCAGTACTTC
.	TRBV4-1	TRBJ2-1	.	CASSHPGLYNEQFF	TGCGCCAGCAGCCACCCTGGACTTTACAATGAGCAGTTCTTC
.	TRBV28	TRBJ1-1	.	CASTGGLSDTEAFF	TGTGCCAGCACCGGGGGGCTATCGGACACTGAAGCTTTCTTT
.	TRBV2	TRBJ2-3	TRBD2	CASREAGGTDTQYF	TGTGCCAGCAGGGAGGCGGGGGGCACAGATACGCAGTATTTT
once	TRBV30	TRBJ2-5	TRBD2	CAWVGLANQETQYF	TGTGCCTGGGTCGGACTAGCGAACCAAGAGACCCAGTACTTC
.	TRBV27	TRBJ1-6	.	CASSTGMGSPLHF	TGTGCCAGCTCAACAGGGATGGGTTCACCCCTCCACTTT
.	TRBV27	TRBJ2-7	TRBD2	CASSTSGSLYEQYF	TGTGCCAGCAGTACGAGCGGGAGTCTCTACGAGCAGTACTTC
.	TRBV11-2	TRBJ2-7	.	CASSFLAASYEQYF	TGTGCCAGCAGCTTTTTGGCGGCTTCGTACGAGCAGTACTTC
once	TRBV9	TRBJ2-5	.	CASAQGGKETQYF	TGTGCCAGCGCCCAGGGAGGTAAAGAGACCCAGTACTTC
.	TRBV5-1	TRBJ2-3	TRBD2	CASRAGGSTDTQYF	TGCGCCAGCCGTGCGGGAGGGTCCACAGATACGCAGTATTTT
once	TRBV18	TRBJ2-7	.	CASSPDSYEQYF	TGTGCCAGCTCACCAGACAGCTACGAGCAGTACTTC
once	TRBV27	TRBJ2-7	TRBD1	CASSITGTASYEQYF	TGTGCCAGCAGTATTACCGGGACAGCTTCCTACGAGCAGTACTTC
.	TRBV5-6	TRBJ1-2	.	CASNPQLGGERYYGYTF	TGTGCCAGCAACCCTCAGTTAGGCGGGGAAAGATACTATGGCTACACCTTC
.	TRBV9	TRBJ2-1	TRBD1	CASSGTGLMNNEQFF	TGTGCCAGCAGCGGGACAGGGTTGATGAACAATGAGCAGTTCTTC
.	TRBV6-4	TRBJ2-5	TRBD2	CASSKEPGLGQETQYF	TGTGCCAGCAGCAAAGAACCGGGACTAGGGCAAGAGACCCAGTACTTC
once	TRBV5-6	TRBJ1-1	TRBD1	CASSTTTGTNTEAFF	TGTGCCAGCAGCACCACGACAGGGACGAACACTGAAGCTTTCTTT
.	TRBV7-6	TRBJ2-7	TRBD2	CASSLRTSETSEQYF	TGTGCCAGCAGCTTAAGGACTAGCGAGACGTCTGAGCAGTACTTC
.	TRBV6-1	TRBJ2-1	.	CAGAQAPGLYYEQFF	TGTGCCGGCGCCCAAGCACCCGGACTATACTATGAGCAGTTCTTC
.	TRBV27	TRBJ2-7	TRBD1	CASRVDRSSYEQYF	TGTGCCAGCAGAGTGGACAGGTCGTCCTACGAGCAGTACTTC
.	TRBV30	TRBJ2-3	.	CAWRGRVSTDTQYF	TGTGCCTGGAGGGGCAGGGTAAGCACAGATACGCAGTATTTT
.	TRBV11-3	TRBJ2-2	.	CASRPDSNTGELFF	TGTGCCAGCAGACCCGACAGTAACACCGGGGAGCTGTTTTTT
.	TRBV30	TRBJ1-2	TRBD1	CAWSGGLTGGDGYTF	TGTGCCTGGAGTGGGGGACTGACAGGGGGCGATGGCTACACCTTC
few	TRBV28	TRBJ2-7	TRBD1	CASRKRDRGPQTYEQYF	TGTGCCAGCAGAAAAAGGGACAGGGGGCCCCAAACCTACGAGCAGTACTTC
.	TRBV7-7	TRBJ1-4	.	CASSSTDRLNEKLFF	TGTGCCAGCAGCTCCACGGACAGACTTAATGAAAAACTGTTTTTT
.	TRBV5-1	TRBJ2-1	.	CASSPRPANEQFF	TGCGCCAGCAGCCCCCGTCCTGCGAATGAGCAGTTCTTC
.	TRBV15	TRBJ1-2	.	CATSRDSGPGILRGYTF	TGTGCCACCAGCAGAGATAGTGGTCCAGGGATATTACGTGGCTACACCTTC
.	TRBV11-1	TRBJ2-3	TRBD2	CASSLDSGRAAGTDTQYF	TGTGCCAGCAGCTTAGATAGCGGGAGGGCCGCGGGAACAGATACGCAGTATTTT
.	TRBV5-1	TRBJ2-5	.	CASSRVEWLDGEQYF	TGCGCCAGCAGCAGGGTCGAATGGCTGGATGGGGAGCAGTACTTC